This TCR beta chain was sequenced in a study of blood T cell repertoires in COVID-19 (dated by TCRdb to the early 2020s). Context from the whole study: The collaborator samples originated in the United States, Italy and Spain and spanned the acute and convalescent phases of COVID-19. The material from the prospective study consisted of cDNA or gDNA derived from T cells, B-cell-depleted T cells, or PBMCs. Sample metadata almost always included a de-identified subject ID, COVID-19 status, age in years and sex. The samples were drawn from two sources: the first 160 participants of the ongoing ImmuneRACE study, and 1,000 to 1,500 subjects contributed by 6 global collaborators. The dataset comprised deeply sampled blood TCRbeta repertoires from subjects exposed to, actively infected with, or recovered from COVID-19. HLA class I and class II types, where available, came from metadata supplied by the sample provider rather than from assay-based typing. The repertoires were released in a freely available public database intended as a resource for research on the immune response to SARS-CoV-2. Study-level results and caveats: Clinical and demographic metadata were provided uncurated, with the amount varying by source and participant.

TCRbeta CDR3 regions were amplified from genomic DNA by means of the immunoSEQ Assay, a bias-controlled multiplex PCR. Turning to the authors' computational methods: The number of nucleated cells in each sample was estimated by amplification of reference gene primers within the assay. Sequence reads were collapsed and filtered to measure the absolute abundance of every unique TCRbeta CDR3 rearrangement. Productive Simpson clonality was computed per sample as the square root of Simpson's diversity index over productive rearrangements. TCRdb mirrors the immuneACCESS table, restricted to in-frame sequences. Some clones are absent from its copies; in checked studies, under half trace to an unresolved V gene, and the reason for the others is unknown. V, J and clone size are those of that table, while D and trimming were read from the DNA. A total of around 290,000 clones appear in this sample, roughly 86% of them only once. Over 2.5% of the sample comes from the top ten.

The CDR3 goes from the cysteine to the phenylalanine over 13 residues. The read is trimmed to its CDR3 DNA, 39 bases read in frame from base 1. CDR1 and CDR2, looked up from the germline V gene, are SGHTA and FQGNSA. Between the V and J ends, shortened by 7 bases and 2 bases respectively, the junction contains 11 bases. Participants in the prospective study were enrolled through a virtual design, were aged roughly 18 to 100 years, and lived in 24 United States geographic areas. In the prospective study, participants were assigned to cohorts based on the clinical history participants reported in a screening survey and a study questionnaire. ImmuneRACE Cohort 3 recovered participants were defined by two consecutive negative NP/OP PCR tests, healthcare professional clearance, or symptom resolution. In the prospective study, whole blood, serum and a nasopharyngeal or oropharyngeal swab were collected from each participant by mobile phlebotomists. Additional blood draws and questionnaires over an approximately 2-month period could optionally be provided by prospective study participants. Prospective study blood samples were shipped either frozen or at room temperature before DNA extraction.

In the case of this clone: This receptor's antigen is unknown. Nothing much larger sits one base from this clone, and base qualities are not available.

Recombination linked TRBV7-2 to TRBJ2-5; the D gene cannot be named for sure. The specimen was PBMCs or T cells enriched from blood (not recorded which). This receptor was obtained from a woman aged 18-29 years who had recovered from COVID-19. The sequenced DNA is TGTGCCAGCATCCTTGGAGCACAAGAGACCCAGTACTTC. This gives the protein CASILGAQETQYF. Reference TRBV7-2 and TRBJ2-5 proteins supply the regions before and after the CDR3; the full variable domain is: GAGVSQSPSNKVTEKGKDVELRCDPISGHTALYWYRQSLGQGLEFLIYFQGNSAPDKSGLPSDRFSAERTGGSVSTLTIQRTQQEDSAVYLCASILGAQETQYFGPGTRLLVL.